This T cell receptor (beta chain) was identified during a study of blood T cell repertoires in COVID-19. Study background: Some COVID-19 samples were acute and others convalescent; all came from the United States, Italy and Spain.

The CDR3 is 15 residues long. Germline V gives CDR1 SGDLS, CDR2 YYNGEE. V dropped 4 bases and J dropped 3; count of bases not matched to a gene: 6. Clones were read by immunoSEQ multiplex PCR, and TCRdb kept only the in-frame ones, dropping some. The sample yields roughly 250,000 clones, about 88% seen once. The rearrangement links TRBV9 to TRBJ2-7; the match to TRBD2 covers 11 bases. The clonotype originates from a woman in her forties who had recovered from COVID-19. Sequencing was carried out using peripheral blood. This CDR3 reads CASSPTGLADYEQYF. In nucleotides, the CDR3 is TGTGCCAGCAGCCCCACGGGACTAGCGGACTACGAGCAGTACTTC.